This TCR beta chain derives from a study of blood T cell repertoires in COVID-19. Sequenced by immunoSEQ multiplex PCR; TCRdb stores in-frame clones only, minus some. The data contain 250,000 to 400,000 clones, about nine tenths of them singletons. Trimming took off 4 bases at V and 4 bases at J, with 17 bases between the two ends. The CDR3 loop spans 15 amino acids. In germline, CDR1 is SGHKS, CDR2 YYEKEE (reference sequence). Donors in Cohort 3 who had recovered were those with two negative PCRs, healthcare professional clearance, or resolution of their symptoms. The chain is built from TRBV5-5 and TRBJ1-2; D is ambiguous. Input material: PBMCs or T cells enriched from blood (not recorded which). The clonotype was recovered from a man aged 55 to 70 who had recovered from COVID-19. CDR3 sequence reads: CASSRAESGGYGYTF. The CDR3 DNA reads TGTGCCAGCAGCCGGGCGGAGTCGGGAGGCTATGGCTACACCTTC.